This TCR beta chain derives from a study of beta chain features in type 1 diabetes. Stem cell-like memory, regulatory, central memory and naive CD4+ cells were sorted via CD45RO/CCR7/CD25/CD127/CD95/CD27. Sort purity for all populations was recorded as exceeding 98%. This clone was recorded many times. What it binds is unknown. cDNA synthesis used the whole RNA isolate, giving expressed TCRB sequences. TCRdb's copy holds only in-frame clones and misses some; the assay was immunoSEQ multiplex PCR. The sample holds about 250,000 clones, less than 15% seen once. Germline CDR1 and CDR2: SQVTM and ANQGSEA. Trimming removed 4 bases at V and 1 base at J, with 15 bases between. This CDR3 region has 15 residues. General observations from the study: Possible PCR preference for shorter templates applied equally to patients and controls. VDJ junctions sequenced from type 1 diabetes patients showed fewer insertions and more deletions.

The clonotype was recovered from a woman in her forties in good health. This sequence joins TRBV29-1 and TRBJ2-3; the D is unclear. Material for sequencing was naive CD4+ T cells from blood. The CDR3 sequence: CSVVRALRGTDTQYF. CDR3 bases: TGCAGCGTTGTACGAGCCCTCCGGGGCACAGATACGCAGTATTTT.